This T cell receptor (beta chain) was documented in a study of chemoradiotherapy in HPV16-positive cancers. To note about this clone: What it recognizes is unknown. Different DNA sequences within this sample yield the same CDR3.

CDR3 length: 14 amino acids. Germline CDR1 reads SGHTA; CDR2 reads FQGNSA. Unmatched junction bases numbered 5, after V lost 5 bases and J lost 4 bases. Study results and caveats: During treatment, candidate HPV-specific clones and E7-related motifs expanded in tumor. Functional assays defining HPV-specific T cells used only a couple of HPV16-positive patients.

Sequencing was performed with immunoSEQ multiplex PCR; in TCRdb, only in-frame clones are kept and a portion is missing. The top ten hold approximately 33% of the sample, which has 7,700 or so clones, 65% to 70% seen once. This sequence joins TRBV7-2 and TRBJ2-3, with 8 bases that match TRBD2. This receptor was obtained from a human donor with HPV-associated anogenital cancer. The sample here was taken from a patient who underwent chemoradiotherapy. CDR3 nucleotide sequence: TGTGCCAGCAGCCGGGGGGGGCGCGCAGATACGCAGTATTTT. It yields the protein CASSRGGRADTQYF.